This is a list of T cell receptor beta chains from one sample in a study of T cell clones after liver transplantation. The assay was immunoSEQ multiplex PCR, and TCRdb's table has in-frame clones only and misses some. The sample comprises about 99,000 clones, 80% to 85% of which are singletons, and 0.8% to 1% rests with the top ten. This specimen was CD4+ T cells from blood, taken before liver transplant. The receptors derive from a human donor who received a liver transplant. Both conserved end residues are part of each CDR3. The D gene is left open where the match is weak. The size entry is marked missing in some rows and otherwise reads once, few, many or a size class.

V,D,J,size,CDR3,DNA
TRBV5-4,TRBD2,TRBJ2-1,once,CASSTGGASGSWYNEQFF,TGTGCCAGCAGCACGGGTGGGGCTAGCGGGAGTTGGTACAATGAGCAGTTCTTC
TRBV5-6,.,TRBJ2-7,.,CASSLSDSQGNEQYF,TGTGCCAGCAGCCTCTCGGACTCGCAGGGGAACGAGCAGTACTTC
TRBV5-6,.,TRBJ1-5,.,CASSVGFQPQHF,TGTGCCAGCAGCGTGGGGTTTCAGCCCCAGCATTTT
TRBV4-2,TRBD2,TRBJ2-3,.,CASSQDLVSSRGGHTQYF,TGTGCCAGCAGCCAAGATCTTGTGTCTTCACGGGGGGGCCATACGCAGTATTTT
TRBV19,TRBD1,TRBJ1-5,once,CASSMGQHNQPQHF,TGTGCCAGTAGTATGGGACAGCACAATCAGCCCCAGCATTTT
TRBV6-5,.,TRBJ1-2,.,CASSRSTDANYGYTF,TGTGCCAGCAGTCGATCGACGGATGCTAACTATGGCTACACCTTC
TRBV9,TRBD1,TRBJ2-2,.,CASSVDRVFAGELFF,TGTGCCAGCAGCGTGGACAGGGTTTTCGCCGGGGAGCTGTTTTTT
TRBV5-1,.,TRBJ1-5,.,CASSLGEISNQPQHF,TGCGCCAGCAGCTTGGGCGAGATTAGCAATCAGCCCCAGCATTTT
TRBV28,TRBD1,TRBJ1-5,.,CASSPNRGSNQPQHF,TGTGCCAGCAGCCCAAACAGGGGTAGCAATCAGCCCCAGCATTTT
TRBV5-5,TRBD1,TRBJ1-1,.,CASSGRGRTSPGLFF,TGTGCCAGCAGCGGAAGGGGGCGTACGTCCCCGGGGCTTTTCTTT
TRBV28,.,TRBJ2-5,.,CASSHSGRGIRETQYF,TGTGCCAGCAGTCACTCGGGTCGGGGTATAAGAGAGACCCAGTACTTC
TRBV6-1,.,TRBJ1-2,.,CASSVHGNYGYTF,TGTGCCAGCAGCGTACATGGGAACTATGGCTACACCTTC
TRBV9,.,TRBJ1-2,.,CASSVLPVGGYTF,TGTGCCAGCAGCGTTCTTCCAGTGGGAGGCTACACCTTC
TRBV6-6,.,TRBJ1-1,few,CASTPDRNTEAFF,TGTGCCAGCACCCCGGACAGAAACACTGAAGCTTTCTTT
TRBV19,.,TRBJ1-5,.,CASQTKGNQPQHF,TGTGCCTCGCAGACCAAGGGCAATCAGCCCCAGCATTTT
TRBV5-4,TRBD1,TRBJ2-1,.,CASSLDRGPYNEQFF,TGTGCCAGCAGCTTGGACAGGGGTCCTTACAATGAGCAGTTCTTC
TRBV27,.,TRBJ2-1,.,CASSSSWVSHEQFF,TGTGCCAGCAGTTCTTCCTGGGTATCCCATGAGCAGTTCTTC
TRBV5-1,.,TRBJ1-1,once,CASSYSWGRDDTEAFF,TGCGCCAGCAGCTACTCATGGGGCAGGGACGACACTGAAGCTTTCTTT
TRBV6-1,.,TRBJ1-4,.,CASSGGTLVNEKLFF,TGTGCCAGCTCGGGAGGGACCCTTGTAAATGAAAAACTGTTTTTT
TRBV19,TRBD1,TRBJ1-1,.,CASGRHRAGGAEAFF,TGTGCCAGTGGAAGGCATCGGGCAGGGGGCGCCGAAGCTTTCTTT
TRBV5-1,.,TRBJ2-6,.,CASSIPTPGANVLTF,TGCGCCAGCAGTATACCTACCCCTGGGGCCAACGTCCTGACTTTC
TRBV7-9,TRBD2,TRBJ2-3,.,CASSRLAGSTDTQYF,TGTGCCAGCAGCAGACTAGCGGGAAGCACAGATACGCAGTATTTT